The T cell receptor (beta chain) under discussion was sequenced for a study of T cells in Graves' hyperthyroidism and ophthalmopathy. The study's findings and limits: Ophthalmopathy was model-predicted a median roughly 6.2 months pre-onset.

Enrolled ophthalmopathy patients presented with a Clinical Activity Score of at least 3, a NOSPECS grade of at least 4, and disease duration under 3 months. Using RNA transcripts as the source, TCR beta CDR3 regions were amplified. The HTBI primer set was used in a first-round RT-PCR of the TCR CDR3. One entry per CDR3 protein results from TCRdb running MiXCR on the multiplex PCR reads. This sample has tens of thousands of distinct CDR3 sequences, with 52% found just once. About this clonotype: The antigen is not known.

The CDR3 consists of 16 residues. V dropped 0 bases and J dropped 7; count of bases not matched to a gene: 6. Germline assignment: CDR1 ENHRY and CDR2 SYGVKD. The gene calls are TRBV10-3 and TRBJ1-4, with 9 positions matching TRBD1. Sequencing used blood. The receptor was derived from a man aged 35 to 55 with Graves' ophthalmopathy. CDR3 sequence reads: CAISESGQGFGEKLFF. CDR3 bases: TGTGCCATCAGTGAGTCGGGACAGGGATTTGGTGAAAAACTGTTTTTT.